One and the same sample provided the 4 T cell receptor beta chains below, sequenced in a study of T cell clonality in common variable immunodeficiency. The study, taken as a whole, reports: In common variable immunodeficiency, TCR beta chains reportedly carried fewer deletions and N-nucleotide insertions.

These TCRs' antigens remain unknown. Measured with immunoSEQ multiplex PCR; TCRdb has only the in-frame clones, and not every one. In total the sample includes tens of thousands of clones, none of them seen once. The sequenced material came from peripheral blood mononuclear cells. These receptors were collected from a human donor with common variable immunodeficiency.

This clone was detected many times. The read halts 3 residues ahead of the CDR3 end, with the missing end drawn from the germline J gene. The chain joins TRBV30 to TRBJ2-1; 10 bases are a match to TRBD1. Germline V lookup: CDR1 GTSNPN, CDR2 SVGIG (reference sequence). Trimming cost V 1 base and J 0 bases; bases outside gene matches: 0. CDR3 length: 15 residues. The CDR3 sequence: CAWSGDRGSYNEQFF. The CDR3 bases that were read are TGTGCCTGGAGTGGGGACAGGGGCTCCTACAATGAG.

This clone appeared a few times. The read ends 3 residues shy of where the CDR3 ends; the end is completed using the germline J gene. The V and J genes are TRBV5-6 and TRBJ2-7; D is ambiguous. The V end was cut by 3 bases, the J end by 0 bases, with 7 bases between. Germline-derived CDR1 and CDR2 are SGHDT and YYEEEE. The CDR3 consists of 13 residues. The CDR3 loop is CASSWALSYEQYF. The sequenced CDR3 bases are TGTGCCAGCAGCTGGGCCCTCTCCTACGAG. Complete variable domain (other parts from reference TRBV5-6 and TRBJ2-7): DAGVTQSPTHLIKTRGQQVTLRCSPKSGHDTVSWYQQALGQGPQFIFQYYEEEERQRGNFPDRFSGHQFPNYSSELNVNALLLGDSALYLCASSWALSYEQYFGPGTRLTVT.

This clone was observed at least ten times. The sequenced part of the CDR3 DNA is TGCAGTGCTAGAGATTTTAGGACAGGGGGTAACACCGGGGAG. This gives the protein CSARDFRTGGNTGE. The CDR3 reads in full as CSARDFRTGGNTGELFF. J is TRBJ2-2 and V is TRBV20-1; 10 bases agree with TRBD1. The read halts 3 residues ahead of the CDR3 end, with the missing end drawn from the germline J gene. Germline assignment: CDR1 DFQATT and CDR2 SNEGSKA (reference sequence). The CDR3 is 17 amino acids. With V trimmed by 0 bases and J by 2 bases, 6 bases remained unmatched.

This clone has more than one count but fewer than ten. The DNA ends 3 residues before the CDR3 does, and the rest of the CDR3 is filled in from the germline J gene. This rearrangement joins TRBV5-6 to TRBJ2-7; 9 nucleotides agree with TRBD1. This CDR3 has 14 residues. J was trimmed by 6 bases and V by 0 bases; bases with no gene match: 4. Germline-derived CDR1 and CDR2 are SGHDT and YYEEEE. This chain's CDR3 is CASSLGDRDGEQYF. The DNA read from the CDR3 is TGTGCCAGCAGCTTGGGGGACAGGGATGGCGAG.